This T cell receptor beta chain derives from a study of cytomegalovirus exposure and HLA in healthy donors. Whole-study findings and limits: Associated with HLA alleles at 0.05 false discovery rate in a later analysis were 16,951 TCR beta sequences.

V lost 0 bases and J 4 bases, leaving 8 bases between the germline ends. This CDR3 spans 13 amino acids. The germline V gene has CDR1 SGHTS and CDR2 YDEGEE. The primer mix had 60 Vbeta and 13 Jbeta primers. Profiling relied on immunoSEQ multiplex PCR, and the TCRdb table lists in-frame clones only, not all of them. Of over 95,000 clones listed, around three quarters are singletons. A word on this clone: As yet, its antigen is unknown.

This TCR derives from a man aged 40-50 years in good health and CMV-seropositive. The rearrangement links TRBV5-8 to TRBJ2-7; possible D gene TRBD1, 5 bases. The sequencing input was PBMCs. CDR3 sequence reads: CASSLAPGYEQYF. CDR3 DNA: TGTGCCAGCAGCTTGGCGCCAGGGTACGAGCAGTACTTC. Drawing the rest from reference TRBV5-8 and TRBJ2-7, the complete variable domain is EAGVTQSPTHLIKTRGQQATLRCSPISGHTSVYWYQQALGLGLQFLLWYDEGEERNRGNFPPRFSGRQFPNYSSELNVNALELEDSALYLCASSLAPGYEQYFGPGTRLTVT.